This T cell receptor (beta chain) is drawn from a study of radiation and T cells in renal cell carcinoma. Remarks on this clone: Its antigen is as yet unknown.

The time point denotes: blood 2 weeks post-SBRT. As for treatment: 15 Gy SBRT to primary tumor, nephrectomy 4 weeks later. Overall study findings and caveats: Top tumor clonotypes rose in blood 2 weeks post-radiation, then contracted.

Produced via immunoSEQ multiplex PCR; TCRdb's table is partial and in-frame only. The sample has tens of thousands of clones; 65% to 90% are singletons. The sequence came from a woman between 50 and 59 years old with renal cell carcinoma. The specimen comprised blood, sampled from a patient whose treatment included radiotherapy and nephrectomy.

The CDR3 reads CSVEGGGPYNEQFF. The CDR3 DNA reads TGCAGCGTTGAGGGCGGGGGTCCCTACAATGAGCAGTTCTTC. V is TRBV29-1 and J is TRBJ2-1; 7 bases are shared with TRBD2. After removal of 3 bases from V and 2 bases from J, the junction contained 4 bases not matched to a gene. The CDR3 is 14 residues long. CDR1 and CDR2 (germline): SQVTM, ANQGSEA.